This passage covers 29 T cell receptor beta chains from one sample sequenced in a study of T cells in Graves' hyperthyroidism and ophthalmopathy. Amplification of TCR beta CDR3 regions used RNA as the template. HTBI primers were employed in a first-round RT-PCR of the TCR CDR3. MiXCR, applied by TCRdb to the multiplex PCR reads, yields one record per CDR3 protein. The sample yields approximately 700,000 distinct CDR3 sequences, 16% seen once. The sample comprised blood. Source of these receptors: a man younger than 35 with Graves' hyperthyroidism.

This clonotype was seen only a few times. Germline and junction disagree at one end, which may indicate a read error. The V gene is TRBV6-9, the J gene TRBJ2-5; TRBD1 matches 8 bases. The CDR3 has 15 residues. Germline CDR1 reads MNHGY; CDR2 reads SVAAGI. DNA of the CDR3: TGCGCCAGCAGTGATGGACAGGGCCCACAAGAGACCCAGTACTTC. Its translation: CASSDGQGPQETQYF.

The CDR3 nucleotides are TGTGCCAGCAGCGTAGGTGTAGCGGTCGATGAGCAGTTCTTC. This gives the protein CASSVGVAVDEQFF. The chain couples TRBV9 to TRBJ2-1, with D maybe TRBD2 (6 bases). CDR3 length: 14 amino acids. With 0 bases removed from V and 8 bases from J, the gap between germline ends came to 12 bases. CDR1 SGDLS and CDR2 YYNGEE come from the germline V gene.

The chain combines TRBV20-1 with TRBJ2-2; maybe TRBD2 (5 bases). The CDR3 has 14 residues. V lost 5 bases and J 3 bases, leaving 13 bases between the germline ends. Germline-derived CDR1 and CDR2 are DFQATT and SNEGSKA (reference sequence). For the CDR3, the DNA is TGCAGTGCTCAACGGGAACTCTACACCGGGGAGCTGTTTTTT. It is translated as CSAQRELYTGELFF.

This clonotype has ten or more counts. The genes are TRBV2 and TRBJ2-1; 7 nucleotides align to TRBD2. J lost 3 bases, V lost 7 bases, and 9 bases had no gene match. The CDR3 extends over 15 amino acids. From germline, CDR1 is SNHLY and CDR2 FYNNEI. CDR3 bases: TGTGCCAGCAACCCGCGGGGAGGGGACTACAATGAGCAGTTCTTC. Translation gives CASNPRGGDYNEQFF.

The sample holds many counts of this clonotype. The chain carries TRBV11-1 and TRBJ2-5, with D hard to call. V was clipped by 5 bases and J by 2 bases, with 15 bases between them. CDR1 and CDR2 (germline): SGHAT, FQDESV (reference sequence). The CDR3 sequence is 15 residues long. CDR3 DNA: TGTGCCAGCAGCCCACTGGACGGGCTTCAAGAGACCCAGTACTTC. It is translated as CASSPLDGLQETQYF.

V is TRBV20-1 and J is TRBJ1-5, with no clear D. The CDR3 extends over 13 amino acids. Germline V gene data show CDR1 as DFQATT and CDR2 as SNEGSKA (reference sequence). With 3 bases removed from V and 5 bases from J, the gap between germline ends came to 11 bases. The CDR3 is CSARWGSDQPQHF. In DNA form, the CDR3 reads TGCAGTGCTAGGTGGGGATCCGATCAGCCCCAGCATTTT.

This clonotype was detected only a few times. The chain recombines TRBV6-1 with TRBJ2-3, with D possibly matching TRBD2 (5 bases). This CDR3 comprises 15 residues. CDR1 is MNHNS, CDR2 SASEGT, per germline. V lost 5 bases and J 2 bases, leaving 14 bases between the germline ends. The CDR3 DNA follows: TGTGCCAGCAGTCTAACAGCGGCTATCACAGATACGCAGTATTTT. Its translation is CASSLTAAITDTQYF.

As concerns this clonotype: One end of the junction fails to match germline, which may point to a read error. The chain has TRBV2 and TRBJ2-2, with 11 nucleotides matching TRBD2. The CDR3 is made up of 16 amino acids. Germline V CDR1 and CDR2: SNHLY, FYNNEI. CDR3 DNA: TGTGCCGGCAGGGACCTAGCGGGAGGAGGCACCGGGGAGCTGTTTTTT. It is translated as CAGRDLAGGGTGELFF.

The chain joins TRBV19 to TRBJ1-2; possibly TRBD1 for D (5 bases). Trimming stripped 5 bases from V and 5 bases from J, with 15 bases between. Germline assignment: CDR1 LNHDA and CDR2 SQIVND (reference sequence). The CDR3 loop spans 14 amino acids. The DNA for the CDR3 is TGTGCCAGTAGTGCGGGACTCTCCGGATATGGCTACACCTTC. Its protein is CASSAGLSGYGYTF.

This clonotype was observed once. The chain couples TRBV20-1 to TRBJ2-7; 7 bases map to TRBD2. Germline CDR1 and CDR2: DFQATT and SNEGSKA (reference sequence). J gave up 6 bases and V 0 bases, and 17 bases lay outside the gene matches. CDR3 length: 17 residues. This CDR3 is CSARDYRSGGSNREQYF. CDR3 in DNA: TGCAGTGCTAGAGATTATCGCTCCGGCGGGAGTAATCGCGAGCAGTACTTC.

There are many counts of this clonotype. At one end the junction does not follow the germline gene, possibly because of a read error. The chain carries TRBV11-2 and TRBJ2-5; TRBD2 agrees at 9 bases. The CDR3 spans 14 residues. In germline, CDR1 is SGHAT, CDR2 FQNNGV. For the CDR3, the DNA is TGTACCAGCAGCCCAGCGGGAGGCCGGGAGACCCAGTACTTC. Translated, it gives CTSSPAGGRETQYF.

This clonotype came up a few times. In DNA form, the CDR3 reads TGTGCCTGGACCGGACAGGCTAACTATGGCTACACCTTC. It encodes CAWTGQANYGYTF. This sequence joins TRBV30 and TRBJ1-2; 7 nucleotides agree with TRBD1. V shed 4 bases and J 0 bases; nucleotides not matched to a gene: 2. This CDR3 is built from 13 residues. Germline CDR1 and CDR2: GTSNPN and SVGIG (reference sequence).

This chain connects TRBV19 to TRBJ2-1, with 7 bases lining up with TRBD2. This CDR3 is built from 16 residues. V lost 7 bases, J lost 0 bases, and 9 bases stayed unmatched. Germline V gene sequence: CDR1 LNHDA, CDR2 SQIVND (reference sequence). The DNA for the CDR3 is TGTGCCAGTAATTGGGACTACCTGAGCTCCTACAATGAGCAGTTCTTC. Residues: CASNWDYLSSYNEQFF. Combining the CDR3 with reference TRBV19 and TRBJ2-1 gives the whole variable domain DGGITQSPKYLFRKEGQNVTLSCEQNLNHDAMYWYRQDPGQGLRLIYYSQIVNDFQKGDIAEGYSVSREKKESFPLTVTSAQKNPTAFYLCASNWDYLSSYNEQFFGPGTRLTVL.

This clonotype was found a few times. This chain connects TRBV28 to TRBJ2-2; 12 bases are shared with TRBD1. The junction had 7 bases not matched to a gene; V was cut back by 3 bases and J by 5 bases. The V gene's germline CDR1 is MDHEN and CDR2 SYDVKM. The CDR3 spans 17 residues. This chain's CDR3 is CASSLTGTGGLTGELFF. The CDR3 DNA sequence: TGTGCCAGCAGTTTGACGGGGACAGGGGGCTTGACCGGGGAGCTGTTTTTT.

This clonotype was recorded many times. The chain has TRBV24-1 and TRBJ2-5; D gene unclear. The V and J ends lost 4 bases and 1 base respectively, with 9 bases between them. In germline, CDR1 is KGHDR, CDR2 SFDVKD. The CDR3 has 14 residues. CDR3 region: CATSDPTAQETQYF. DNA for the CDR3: TGTGCCACCAGTGACCCGACGGCCCAAGAGACCCAGTACTTC.

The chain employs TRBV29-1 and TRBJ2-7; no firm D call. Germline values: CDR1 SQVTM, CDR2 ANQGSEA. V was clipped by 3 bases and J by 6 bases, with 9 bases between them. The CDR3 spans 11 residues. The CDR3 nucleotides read TGCAGCGTTGATCGCGGCGCCGAGCAGTACTTC. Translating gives CSVDRGAEQYF.

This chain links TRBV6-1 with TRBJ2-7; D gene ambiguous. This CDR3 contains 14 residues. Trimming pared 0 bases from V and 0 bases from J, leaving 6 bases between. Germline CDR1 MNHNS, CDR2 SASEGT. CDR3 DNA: TGTGCCAGCAGTGAAGCCAGCCGCTCCTACGAGCAGTACTTC. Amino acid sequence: CASSEASRSYEQYF.

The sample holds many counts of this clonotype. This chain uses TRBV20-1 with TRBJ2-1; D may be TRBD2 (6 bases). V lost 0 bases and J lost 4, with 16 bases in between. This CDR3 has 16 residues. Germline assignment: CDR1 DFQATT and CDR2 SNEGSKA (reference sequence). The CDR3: CSAREGWDFRYNEQFF. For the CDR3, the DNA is TGCAGTGCTAGAGAAGGCTGGGACTTCCGGTACAATGAGCAGTTCTTC.

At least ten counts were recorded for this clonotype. The CDR3 protein is CASNSAGTGLYEQYF. CDR3 in DNA: TGTGCCAGCAATTCGGCTGGGACAGGACTCTACGAGCAGTACTTC. The V call is TRBV12-3 or TRBV12-4, the J call TRBJ2-7; 8 bases align to TRBD1. The CDR3 has 15 amino acids. V gave up 7 bases and J gave up 3 bases; unmatched junction bases: 11.

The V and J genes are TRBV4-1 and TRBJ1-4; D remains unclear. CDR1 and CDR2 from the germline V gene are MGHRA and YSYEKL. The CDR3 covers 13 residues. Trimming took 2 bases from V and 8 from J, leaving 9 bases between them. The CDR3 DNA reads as TGCGCCAGCAGCCAACTTGGCGGGGAAAAACTGTTTTTT. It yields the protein CASSQLGGEKLFF.

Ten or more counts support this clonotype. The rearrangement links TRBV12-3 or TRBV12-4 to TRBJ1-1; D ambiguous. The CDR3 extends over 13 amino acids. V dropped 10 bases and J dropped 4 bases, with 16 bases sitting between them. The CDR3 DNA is TGTGCCACCTTAGGGCAGTCTTTCACTGAAGCTTTCTTT. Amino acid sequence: CATLGQSFTEAFF.

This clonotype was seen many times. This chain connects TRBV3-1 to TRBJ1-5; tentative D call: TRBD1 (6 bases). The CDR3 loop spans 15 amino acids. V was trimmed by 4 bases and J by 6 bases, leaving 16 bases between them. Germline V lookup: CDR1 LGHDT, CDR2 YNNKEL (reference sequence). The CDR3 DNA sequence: TGTGCCAGCAGCCCCGGCAGGGGAGATACTCAGCCCCAGCATTTT. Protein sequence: CASSPGRGDTQPQHF. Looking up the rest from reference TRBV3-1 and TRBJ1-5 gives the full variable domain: DTAVSQTPKYLVTQMGNDKSIKCEQNLGHDTMYWYKQDSKKFLKIMFSYNNKELIINETVPNRFSPKSPDKAHLNLHINSLELGDSAVYFCASSPGRGDTQPQHFGDGTRLSIL.

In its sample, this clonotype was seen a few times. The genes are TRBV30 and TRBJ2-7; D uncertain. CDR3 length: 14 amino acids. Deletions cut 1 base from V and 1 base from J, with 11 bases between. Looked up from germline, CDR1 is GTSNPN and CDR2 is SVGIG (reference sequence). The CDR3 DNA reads TGTGCCTGGAGTGATCCCTTGAGATCCTACGAGCAGTACTTC. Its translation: CAWSDPLRSYEQYF.

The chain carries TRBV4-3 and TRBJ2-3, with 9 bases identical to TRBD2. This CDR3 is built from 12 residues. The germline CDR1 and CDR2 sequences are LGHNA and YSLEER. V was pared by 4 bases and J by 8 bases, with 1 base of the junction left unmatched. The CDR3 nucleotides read TGCGCCAGCAGCCCGACTAGCGGTACGCAGTATTTT. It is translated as CASSPTSGTQYF.

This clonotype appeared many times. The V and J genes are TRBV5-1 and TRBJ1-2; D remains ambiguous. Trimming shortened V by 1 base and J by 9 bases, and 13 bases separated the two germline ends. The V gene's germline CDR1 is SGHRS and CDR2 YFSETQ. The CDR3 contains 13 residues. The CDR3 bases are TGCGCCAGCAGCTTGTCAGACCCTCGCCGCTACACCTTC. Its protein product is CASSLSDPRRYTF.

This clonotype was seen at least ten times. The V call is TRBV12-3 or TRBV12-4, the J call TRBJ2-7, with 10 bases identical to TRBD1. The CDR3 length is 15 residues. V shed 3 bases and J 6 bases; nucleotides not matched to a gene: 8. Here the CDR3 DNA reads TGTGCCAGCAGTTTTGGAAGGGACAGGGGCCTCGAGCAGTACTTC. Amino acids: CASSFGRDRGLEQYF.

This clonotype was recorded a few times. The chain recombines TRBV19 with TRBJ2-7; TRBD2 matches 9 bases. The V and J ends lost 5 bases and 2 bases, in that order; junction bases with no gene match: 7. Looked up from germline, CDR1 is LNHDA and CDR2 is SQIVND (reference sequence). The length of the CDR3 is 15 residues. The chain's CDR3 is CASSPVTSGTYEQYF. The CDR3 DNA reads TGTGCCAGTAGTCCAGTGACTAGCGGAACCTACGAGCAGTACTTC. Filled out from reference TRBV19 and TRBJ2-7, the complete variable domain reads DGGITQSPKYLFRKEGQNVTLSCEQNLNHDAMYWYRQDPGQGLRLIYYSQIVNDFQKGDIAEGYSVSREKKESFPLTVTSAQKNPTAFYLCASSPVTSGTYEQYFGPGTRLTVT.

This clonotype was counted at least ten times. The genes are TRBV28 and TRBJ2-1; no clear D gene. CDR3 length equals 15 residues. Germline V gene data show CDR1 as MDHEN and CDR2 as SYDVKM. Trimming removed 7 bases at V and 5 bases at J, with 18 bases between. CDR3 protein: CASKTLGAGHNEQFF. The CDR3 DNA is TGTGCCAGCAAAACCCTCGGCGCCGGCCACAATGAGCAGTTCTTC.

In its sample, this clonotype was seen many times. CDR3 in amino acids: CAVGGRGRGNTEAFF. For the CDR3, the DNA is TGTGCCGTAGGGGGCCGTGGCAGAGGGAACACTGAAGCTTTCTTT. The chain combines TRBV24-1 with TRBJ1-1; the match to TRBD1 covers 7 bases. CDR3 length: 15 residues. Germline V gives CDR1 KGHDR, CDR2 SFDVKD. V trimming: 12 bases; J trimming: 1 base; junction bases outside the gene matches: 13.